These 27 T cell receptor beta chains were all obtained from the same sample, sequenced in a study of regulatory T cells in long-lasting Graves disease. Time point here: newly diagnosed GD, antithyroid drugs for less than 3 months. From PBMCs, RNA was extracted and then used to make the TCR library. Arm-PCR with iRepertoire HTBI primers amplified the CDR3 regions for these TCR beta libraries. TCRdb analysed the multiplex PCR reads with MiXCR anew, one entry per CDR3 protein. Among 200,000 to 300,000 distinct CDR3 sequences, over 20% were seen once, and the ten largest hold more than 11%. The sample here was peripheral blood mononuclear cells (PBMCs), taken at new diagnosis, from a patient treated with antithyroid drugs. Source of these receptors: a female donor with Graves disease.

This clonotype has more than one count but fewer than ten. J is TRBJ2-7 and V is TRBV5-5; unclear D gene. Germline-derived CDR1 and CDR2 are SGHKS and YYEKEE (reference sequence). V gave up 4 bases and J gave up 0 bases, with 11 bases separating them. The CDR3 is made up of 14 amino acids. In DNA, the CDR3 is TGTGCCAGCAGCCCGAGGCTCAACTCCTACGAGCAGTACTTC. Translated: CASSPRLNSYEQYF.

This clonotype was counted at least ten times. CDR3: CAISELEGGGSTYNEQFF. The CDR3 region has the DNA TGTGCCATCAGTGAGTTGGAGGGCGGGGGTAGCACCTACAATGAGCAGTTCTTC. The rearrangement joins TRBV10-3 to TRBJ2-1; 7 bases are shared with TRBD2. The J segment lost 2 bases and the V segment lost 1 base, leaving 11 bases of the junction unmatched. CDR1 ENHRY and CDR2 SYGVKD come from the germline V gene. CDR3 size: 18 residues.

As concerns this clonotype: It may be a read error: a sequence one base away is much more abundant. The final CDR3 position lacks the conserved phenylalanine or tryptophan, pointing to a likely read error. The chain employs TRBV4-3 and TRBJ2-5; 7 bases match TRBD1. Germline CDR1 is LGHNA and CDR2 is YSLEER. The CDR3 has 16 residues. The J segment lost 5 bases and the V segment lost 0 bases, leaving 9 bases of the junction unmatched. The CDR3 region has the DNA TGCGCCAGCAGCCAAGATGAGGGGACAGCGGCGGAGACCCAGTACCTC. Amino acid sequence: CASSQDEGTAAETQYL.

A word on this clonotype: This likely reflects a read error, since a far larger clone is one base away. The chain links TRBV19 to TRBJ2-7; TRBD2 agrees at 7 bases. Losses at the gene ends were 9 bases for V and 5 bases for J; bases not matched to a gene: 22. The germline CDR1 and CDR2 sequences are LNHDA and SQIVND (reference sequence). The CDR3 extends over 17 amino acids. The CDR3 loop reads CASRPLGLTGVKDEQYF. CDR3 nucleotide sequence: TGTGCCAGCCGTCCCCTGGGACTAACGGGAGTGAAGGACGAGCAGTACTTC.

The sample holds many counts of this clonotype. J is TRBJ1-4 and V is TRBV11-2; 8 positions match TRBD1. The germline V gene has CDR1 SGHAT and CDR2 FQNNGV. The CDR3 runs 15 residues. J was trimmed by 4 bases and V by 5 bases; bases with no gene match: 6. The CDR3 loop is CASSKKTGDNEKLFF. For the CDR3, the DNA is TGTGCCAGCAGCAAGAAGACAGGGGATAATGAAAAACTGTTTTTT.

At least ten counts were recorded for this clonotype. The chain links TRBV6-1 to TRBJ1-1, with D perhaps TRBD1 (6 bases). The CDR3 runs 13 residues. V was shortened by 7 bases and J by 5 bases, with 14 bases between the two germline ends. Germline CDR1 MNHNS, CDR2 SASEGT. For the CDR3, the DNA is TGTGCCAGCATTGGGCCGAGGGGGACTGAAGCTTTCTTT. It codes for CASIGPRGTEAFF.

This clonotype has a count of ten or more. As DNA, the CDR3 is TGTGCCAGCTCACGATCGAGAACTAATGAAAAACTGTTTTTT. Protein sequence: CASSRSRTNEKLFF. The J gene is TRBJ1-4, the V gene TRBV18; D gene ambiguous. The germline CDR1 and CDR2 sequences are KGHSH and LQKENI. This CDR3 contains 14 residues. With 4 bases removed from V and 1 base from J, the gap between germline ends came to 7 bases.

This clonotype was detected ten times or more. The rearrangement joins TRBV7-2 to TRBJ1-1, with a tentative D call TRBD1 (5 bases). V was cut by 1 base and J by 0 bases, with 15 bases left in between. This CDR3 comprises 17 residues. Per germline, CDR1 SGHTA and CDR2 FQGNSA. In DNA form, the CDR3 reads TGTGCCAGCAGCTTAGGGACGGGGGTCCCTATGAACACTGAAGCTTTCTTT. Its protein is CASSLGTGVPMNTEAFF.

This clonotype was detected many times. The rearrangement uses TRBV15 and TRBJ2-3, with D possibly TRBD1 on 6 matching bases. CDR3 length: 18 residues. Trimming left V 1 base short and J 1 base short, with 18 bases between. Germline loops: CDR1 LNHNV, CDR2 YYDKDF (reference sequence). CDR3 sequence (DNA): TGTGCCACCAGCAGAGTAACTTTTGGAGCAGGGGGCACAGATACGCAGTATTTT. Its translation is CATSRVTFGAGGTDTQYF.

This clonotype was observed once. J is TRBJ2-1 and V is TRBV28; 10 bases line up with TRBD2. CDR1 and CDR2 (germline): MDHEN, SYDVKM. The CDR3 runs to 14 residues. V lost 7 bases to trimming and J lost 4 bases; unmatched junction nucleotides: 4. CDR3 DNA: TGTGCCAGCATTCAGACTAGCGGGTACAATGAGCAGTTCTTC. Protein sequence: CASIQTSGYNEQFF.

The V and J genes are TRBV5-5 and TRBJ1-5; no clear D gene. This CDR3 has 18 residues. CDR1 and CDR2 (germline): SGHKS, YYEKEE (reference sequence). V gave up 3 bases and J gave up 1 base, with 20 bases separating them. The DNA of the CDR3 is TGTGCCAGCAGCTCGGGAGGGAATTTGAGAACGAGCAATCAGCCCCAGCATTTT. Protein: CASSSGGNLRTSNQPQHF.

In DNA, the CDR3 is TGTGCCAGCAGTTCACGACTACTAGCGGGGGGCACAGATACGCAGTATTTT. This sequence encodes CASSSRLLAGGTDTQYF. The chain employs TRBV6-5 and TRBJ2-3; 11 bases align to TRBD2. V lost 4 bases and J lost 1; bases outside the gene matches: 7. Looked up from germline, CDR1 is MNHEY and CDR2 is SVGAGI. This CDR3 is 17 amino acids long.

This clonotype was seen ten or more times. This rearrangement joins TRBV5-1 to TRBJ2-3; 10 bases fit TRBD2. Looked up from germline, CDR1 is SGHRS and CDR2 is YFSETQ. Trimming removed 2 bases from V and 4 bases from J; junction bases left unmatched: 4. This CDR3 spans 15 amino acids. The CDR3 reads CASSLASGSSDTQYF. The CDR3, as DNA: TGCGCCAGCAGCTTAGCTAGCGGGAGCTCAGATACGCAGTATTTT.

The rearrangement links TRBV2 to TRBJ2-5; the D is unclear. The CDR3 runs 16 residues. CDR1 SNHLY and CDR2 FYNNEI come from the germline V gene. V was clipped by 3 bases and J by 4 bases, with 18 bases between them. The CDR3, as DNA: TGTGCCAGCAGTGAGTCGGTAGGCCAACCCATAGAGACCCAGTACTTC. Encoded protein: CASSESVGQPIETQYF.

V and J are TRBV12-5 and TRBJ1-5; D ambiguous. CDR1 is LGHNT, CDR2 FRNRAP, per germline. V was trimmed by 1 base and J by 6 bases, leaving 7 bases between them. The CDR3 consists of 13 residues. CDR3 sequence: CASGLASRQPQHF. CDR3 coding DNA: TGTGCTAGTGGTTTGGCCTCCCGTCAGCCCCAGCATTTT.

This clonotype showed up many times. The chain combines TRBV29-1 with TRBJ2-3; D remains ambiguous. Germline-derived CDR1 and CDR2 are SQVTM and ANQGSEA. The V end was cut by 7 bases, the J end by 3 bases, with 17 bases between. CDR3 length equals 14 residues. Here the CDR3 DNA reads TGCAGCGGACAAGGGTCTGTAAAAACAGATACGCAGTATTTT. This translates into CSGQGSVKTDTQYF.

This chain uses TRBV27 with TRBJ1-1; D is ambiguous. The V gene lost 3 bases and the J gene lost 1 base, with 9 bases spanning the gap. From germline, CDR1 is MNHEY and CDR2 SMNVEV (reference sequence). The CDR3 is 14 amino acids. The CDR3 spells CASSFTRQNTEAFF. CDR3 nucleotides: TGTGCCAGCAGTTTTACACGACAGAACACTGAAGCTTTCTTT.

This clonotype was counted once. This chain links TRBV19 with TRBJ1-5; TRBD1 might be the D (6 bases). The germline V and J ends were trimmed by 6 bases and 3 bases, with 15 bases remaining between them. Germline V gives CDR1 LNHDA, CDR2 SQIVND (reference sequence). The CDR3 is 15 amino acids. This chain's CDR3 is CASSTGKRNNQPQHF. The DNA for the CDR3 is TGTGCCAGTAGCACAGGGAAGAGGAACAATCAGCCCCAGCATTTT.

This clonotype was observed many times. V is TRBV4-1 and J is TRBJ2-7, with D perhaps TRBD1 or TRBD2 (6 bases each). The ends were cut back, 4 bases at V and 4 bases at J, with 17 bases in the middle. This CDR3 contains 15 residues. Germline CDR1 MGHRA, CDR2 YSYEKL. As DNA, the CDR3 is TGCGCCAGCAGCCTATGGGGGGCGAAAGTTTACGAGCAGTACTTC. Its protein is CASSLWGAKVYEQYF.

V is TRBV5-1 and J is TRBJ2-7; possibly TRBD1 for D (5 bases). This CDR3 has 13 residues. Germline assignment: CDR1 SGHRS and CDR2 YFSETQ. V was trimmed by 2 bases and J by 5 bases, leaving 11 bases between them. The CDR3 DNA reads TGCGCCAGCAGCTTTGGCAGGGCCAACGAGCAGTACTTC. Amino acid sequence: CASSFGRANEQYF.

This clonotype was seen at least ten times. V is TRBV24-1 and J is TRBJ2-6, with D possibly being TRBD1 or TRBD2 (5 bases each). Germline CDR1 reads KGHDR; CDR2 reads SFDVKD. With 9 bases removed from V and 4 bases from J, the gap between germline ends came to 18 bases. The CDR3 spans 16 residues. The CDR3 nucleotides are TGTGCCACCGCTAACGGGGCAACAGCGGGGGCCAACGTCCTGACTTTC. This translates into CATANGATAGANVLTF.

The V call is TRBV10-2, the J call TRBJ2-2; 10 bases agree with TRBD2. Germline values: CDR1 WSHSY, CDR2 SAAADI. The CDR3 is 14 amino acids. The V segment lost 6 bases and the J segment 5 bases; nucleotides outside the gene matches: 3. The CDR3 protein is CASRDSGRTGELFF. CDR3 nucleotides: TGCGCCAGCAGGGATAGCGGGAGGACCGGGGAGCTGTTTTTT.

This chain links TRBV7-2 with TRBJ1-1; D possibly corresponds to TRBD1 (5 bases). The V gene lost 1 base and the J gene lost 6 bases, with 12 bases spanning the gap. The CDR3 length is 14 residues. Germline lookup yields CDR1 SGHTA and CDR2 FQGNSA. CDR3 sequence: CASSLVMFRAEAFF. CDR3 coding DNA: TGTGCCAGCAGCTTAGTAATGTTCAGGGCTGAAGCTTTCTTT.

In this sample, this clonotype turned up many times. The V call is TRBV5-1, the J call TRBJ2-1; perhaps TRBD1 as D (6 bases). Germline CDR1 is SGHRS and CDR2 is YFSETQ. V was clipped by 7 bases and J by 4 bases, with 15 bases between them. This CDR3 is built from 14 residues. In DNA form, the CDR3 reads TGCGCCAGCTCCGAGGGGGTCCTTTACAATGAGCAGTTCTTC. It translates to CASSEGVLYNEQFF.

This clonotype was observed at least ten times. The chain is built from TRBV6-2 or TRBV6-3 and TRBJ2-4; D might be TRBD1 (6 bases). Germline CDR1 MNHEY, CDR2 SVGEGT. The CDR3 runs 15 residues. V was pared by 7 bases and J by 6 bases, with 19 bases between. The CDR3 is CASKRDTQGRNIQYF. CDR3 bases: TGTGCCAGCAAGAGGGACACCCAAGGGAGAAACATTCAGTACTTC.

This clonotype was counted at least ten times. V usage is TRBV27 and J usage is TRBJ2-3; 11 positions agree with TRBD1. The CDR3 contains 15 residues. The V gene's germline CDR1 is MNHEY and CDR2 SMNVEV (reference sequence). V shed 3 bases and J 4 bases; nucleotides not matched to a gene: 3. The CDR3 nucleotides are TGTGCCAGCAGTTTGGACAGGGGGCGCTCAGATACGCAGTATTTT. This gives the protein CASSLDRGRSDTQYF.

This clonotype was seen ten or more times. The chain is built from TRBV7-2 and TRBJ1-1; D gene unclear. This CDR3 has 11 residues. Germline assignment: CDR1 SGHTA and CDR2 FQGNSA. Trimming took off 2 bases at V and 6 bases at J, with 4 bases between the two ends. CDR3 sequence: CASSLSPEAFF. CDR3 nucleotide sequence: TGTGCCAGCAGCTTATCTCCTGAAGCTTTCTTT.